The 9 T cell receptor beta chains presented below share a single source sample, sequenced in a study of T cell changes during pregnancy in multiple sclerosis (dated by TCRdb to the late 2010s). The receptor library was made with the immunoSEQ multiplex PCR assay. Sourced from immuneACCESS, this table was stored by TCRdb with only in-frame sequences that have V and J called. A share of the clones is absent; for the studies checked, an unresolved V gene accounts for under half, and the remainder has no known explanation. A total of 55,000 to 70,000 clones appear in this sample, 85% to 95% of them only once. The ten biggest clones cover 0.29% of the sample. Sequencing used CD4+ T cells from peripheral blood mononuclear cells, obtained after pregnancy. The receptor source for this set is a female donor with multiple sclerosis, enrolled in a pregnancy study.

The chain employs TRBV25-1 and TRBJ2-7, with D tentatively TRBD1 (6 bases). The germline gives CDR1 MGHDK, CDR2 SYGVNS. This CDR3 spans 15 amino acids. V lost 2 bases and J 3 bases, leaving 14 bases between the germline ends. CDR3 bases: TGTGCCAGCAGTGAAGAGAGCAGGGGTATCTACGAGCAGTACTTC. The encoded protein is CASSEESRGIYEQYF.

The gene calls are TRBV28 and TRBJ1-3; perhaps TRBD1 as D (5 bases). Germline V gene lookup returns CDR1 MDHEN and CDR2 SYDVKM. V shed 6 bases and J shed 3 bases, with 24 bases lying between them. The CDR3 sequence is 18 residues long. CDR3 bases: TGTGCCAGCAGCCTTATTCGGGGAGGCGGGGCGGGTGGAAACACCATATATTTT. This encodes CASSLIRGGGAGGNTIYF.

This rearrangement joins TRBV29-1 to TRBJ2-3, with 13 positions matching TRBD2. This CDR3 contains 19 residues. Germline V gives CDR1 SQVTM, CDR2 ANQGSEA. The trim removed 6 bases at V and 3 bases at J, leaving 18 bases unmatched. In DNA form, the CDR3 reads TGCAGCGTCCAGGGGGAGGGCGGACTAGCGGGAGATCGAACAGATACGCAGTATTTT. Amino acids: CSVQGEGGLAGDRTDTQYF.

The chain has TRBV7-6 and TRBJ2-1; 8 bases fit TRBD1. Germline CDR1 reads SGHVS; CDR2 reads FNYEAQ. This CDR3 is 19 amino acids long. The V segment lost 5 bases and the J segment 2 bases; nucleotides outside the gene matches: 17. The CDR3 protein is CASSRTPKDRVGTYNEQFF. The DNA for the CDR3 is TGTGCCAGCAGCCGGACTCCGAAGGACAGGGTAGGAACCTACAATGAGCAGTTCTTC.

This chain joins TRBV29-1 and TRBJ2-3; 10 bases are shared with TRBD2. The trim removed 4 bases at V and 3 bases at J, leaving 10 bases unmatched. Looked up from germline, CDR1 is SQVTM and CDR2 is ANQGSEA. The CDR3 runs to 16 residues. CDR3 coding DNA: TGCAGCGTTGGAGGGGCTAGCGGGAGTTTAACAGATACGCAGTATTTT. Translated: CSVGGASGSLTDTQYF.

V usage is TRBV6-1 and J usage is TRBJ1-5; D may be TRBD1 (5 bases). V gave up 7 bases and J gave up 7 bases, with 17 bases separating them. This CDR3 has 14 residues. Germline V gene lookup returns CDR1 MNHNS and CDR2 SASEGT. The CDR3 nucleotides are TGTGCCAGCACCCTGGGACTGATCGAGCAGCCCCAGCATTTT. Translating gives CASTLGLIEQPQHF.

The V call is TRBV6-1, the J call TRBJ2-3; 10 nucleotides match TRBD1. Germline V CDR1 and CDR2: MNHNS, SASEGT. V shed 6 bases, J shed 6 bases, and the junction held 6 bases outside the gene matches. CDR3 length: 14 residues. The CDR3 protein is CASSMGQGFDTQYF. The CDR3 bases are TGTGCCAGCAGCATGGGACAGGGGTTCGATACGCAGTATTTT.

The chain uses TRBV10-1 and TRBJ2-3; the D is unclear. The germline gives CDR1 WNHNN, CDR2 SYGVQD (reference sequence). The germline V and J ends were trimmed by 0 bases and 2 bases, with 3 bases remaining between them. The CDR3 spans 13 residues. In DNA form, the CDR3 reads TGCGCCAGCAGTGAGTCACTCACAGATACGCAGTATTTT. Its translation: CASSESLTDTQYF.

The chain couples TRBV2 to TRBJ2-5; TRBD2 agrees at 7 bases. The V segment lost 4 bases and the J segment 5 bases; nucleotides outside the gene matches: 10. Germline V gene data show CDR1 as SNHLY and CDR2 as FYNNEI. This CDR3 is built from 15 residues. Here the CDR3 reads CASSGPGLPLETQYF. CDR3 nucleotides: TGTGCCAGCAGTGGGCCGGGACTACCCCTGGAGACCCAGTACTTC.